Included here is one T cell receptor beta chain sequence, with context. Original handling: Amplification of reference gene primers was used by the study to estimate nucleated cell counts. The repertoire was sequenced with immunoSEQ multiplex PCR; TCRdb's copy has only in-frame clones and lacks some. The D gene and trimming were derived from the DNA, and the V and J assignments and clone size from that table. This table has more than 95,000 clones, roughly 80% appearing once. V was pared by 2 bases and J by 7 bases, with 4 bases of the junction left unmatched. The germline CDR1 and CDR2 sequences are SGHRS and YFSETQ. CDR3 length: 15 amino acids. This sample was included in a study of blood T cell repertoires in COVID-19. Whole-study context: Specimens from acute and convalescent COVID-19 originated in the United States, Italy and Spain. PBMCs, B-cell-depleted T cells, or T cells provided the cDNA or gDNA that made up the material.

The receptor was derived from a man aged 55 to 70 with acute or convalescent COVID-19. This sequence joins TRBV5-1 and TRBJ1-4, with TRBD1 matching 11 bases. Sequenced material: peripheral blood. The CDR3 reads CASSLSGQGGEKLFF. For the CDR3, the DNA is TGCGCCAGCAGCTTATCGGGACAGGGGGGTGAAAAACTGTTTTTT. The variable domain in full, completed from reference TRBV5-1 and TRBJ1-4, reads KAGVTQTPRYLIKTRGQQVTLSCSPISGHRSVSWYQQTPGQGLQFLFEYFSETQRNKGNFPGRFSGRQFSNSRSEMNVSTLELGDSALYLCASSLSGQGGEKLFFGSGTQLSVL.